Here is one T cell receptor (beta chain) with its context. Antigen: not known. The entry originates in a study of radiotherapy plus CTLA-4 blockade in lung cancer. Repertoires were generated with immunoSEQ multiplex PCR, while TCRdb's copy carries only in-frame clones and drops some. The sample has fewer than 75,000 clones, over 75% seen once; the top ten hold 40%. People whose metastatic non-small-cell lung cancer was chemo-refractory got focal radiation along with CTLA-4 blockade by ipilimumab. CDR1 and CDR2 (germline): MNHEY, SMNVEV (reference sequence). The CDR3 spans 15 residues. The V gene end was trimmed by 6 bases and the J gene end by 2 bases; junction bases not matched to a gene: 5. Findings and caveats of the study: Increased serum interferon-beta after radiation also reportedly predicted response strongly. Clones of tumor-derived TCRs expanded in blood after radiotherapy plus ipilimumab.

The J gene is TRBJ2-1, the V gene TRBV27; 9 bases align to TRBD2. The starting material was peripheral blood, obtained from a patient treated with radiotherapy plus ipilimumab. The clonotype comes from a human donor with non-small cell lung cancer that progressed on radiotherapy plus ipilimumab. The CDR3, as DNA: TGTGCCAGCAGAACTAGCGGGTCGACCTACAATGAGCAGTTCTTC. It codes for CASRTSGSTYNEQFF.